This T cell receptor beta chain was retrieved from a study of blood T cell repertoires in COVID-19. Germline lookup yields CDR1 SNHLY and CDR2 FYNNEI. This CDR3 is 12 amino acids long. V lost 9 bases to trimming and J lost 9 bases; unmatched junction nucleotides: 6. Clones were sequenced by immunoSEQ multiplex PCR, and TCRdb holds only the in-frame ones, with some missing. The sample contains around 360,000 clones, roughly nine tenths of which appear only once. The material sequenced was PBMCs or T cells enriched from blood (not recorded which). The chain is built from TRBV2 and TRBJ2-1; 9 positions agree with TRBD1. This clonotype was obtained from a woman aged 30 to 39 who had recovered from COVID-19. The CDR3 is CARDRGDGEQFF. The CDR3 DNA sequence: TGTGCCAGGGACAGGGGCGATGGTGAGCAGTTCTTC. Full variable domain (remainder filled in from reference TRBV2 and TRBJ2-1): EPEVTQTPSHQVTQMGQEVILRCVPISNHLYFYWYRQILGQKVEFLVSFYNNEISEKSEIFDDQFSVERPDGSNFTLKIRSTKLEDSAMYFCARDRGDGEQFFGPGTRLTVL.